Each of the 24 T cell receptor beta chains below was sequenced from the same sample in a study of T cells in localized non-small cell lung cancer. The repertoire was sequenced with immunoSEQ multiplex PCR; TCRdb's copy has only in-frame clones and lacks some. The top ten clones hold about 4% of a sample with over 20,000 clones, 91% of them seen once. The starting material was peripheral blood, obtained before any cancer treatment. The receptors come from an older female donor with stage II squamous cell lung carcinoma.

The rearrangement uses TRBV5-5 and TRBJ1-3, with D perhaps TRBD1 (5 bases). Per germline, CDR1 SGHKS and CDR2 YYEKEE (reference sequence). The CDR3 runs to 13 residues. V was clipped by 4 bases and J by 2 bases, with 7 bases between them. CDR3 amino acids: CASSPGPGNTIYF. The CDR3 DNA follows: TGTGCCAGCAGCCCGGGACCTGGAAACACCATATATTTT.

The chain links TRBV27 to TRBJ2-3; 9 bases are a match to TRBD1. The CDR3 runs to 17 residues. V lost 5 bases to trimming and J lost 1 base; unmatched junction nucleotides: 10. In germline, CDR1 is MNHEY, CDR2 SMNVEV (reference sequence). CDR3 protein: CASSLRTGANCTDTQYF. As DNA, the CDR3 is TGTGCCAGCAGTCTCCGGACAGGGGCCAACTGCACAGATACGCAGTATTTT.

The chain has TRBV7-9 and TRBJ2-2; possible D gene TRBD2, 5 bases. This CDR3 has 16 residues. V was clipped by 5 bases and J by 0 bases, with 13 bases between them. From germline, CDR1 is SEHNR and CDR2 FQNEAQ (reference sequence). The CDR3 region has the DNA TGTGCCAGCAGCCTCGGGCGGGCCCCGAACACCGGGGAGCTGTTTTTT. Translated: CASSLGRAPNTGELFF.

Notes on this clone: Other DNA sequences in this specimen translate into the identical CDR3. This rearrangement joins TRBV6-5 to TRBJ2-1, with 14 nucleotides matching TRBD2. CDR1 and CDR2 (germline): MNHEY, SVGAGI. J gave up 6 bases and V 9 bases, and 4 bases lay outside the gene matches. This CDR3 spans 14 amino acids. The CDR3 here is CASRGTSGGNEQFF. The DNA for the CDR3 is TGTGCCAGTAGGGGGACTAGCGGGGGCAATGAGCAGTTCTTC.

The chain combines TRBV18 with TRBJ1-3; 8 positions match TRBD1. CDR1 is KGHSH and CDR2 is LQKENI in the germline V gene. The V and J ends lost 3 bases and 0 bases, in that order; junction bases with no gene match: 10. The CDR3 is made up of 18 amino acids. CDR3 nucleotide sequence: TGTGCCAGCTCACCCCTAGGGACAGGCTTATTCTCTGGAAACACCATATATTTT. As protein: CASSPLGTGLFSGNTIYF.

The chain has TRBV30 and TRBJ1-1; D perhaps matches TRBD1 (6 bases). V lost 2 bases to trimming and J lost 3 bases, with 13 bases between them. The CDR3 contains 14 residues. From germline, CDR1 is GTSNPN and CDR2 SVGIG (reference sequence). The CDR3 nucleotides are TGTGCCTGGAGTCGAGGGGGGGCTTACACTGAAGCTTTCTTT. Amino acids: CAWSRGGAYTEAFF.

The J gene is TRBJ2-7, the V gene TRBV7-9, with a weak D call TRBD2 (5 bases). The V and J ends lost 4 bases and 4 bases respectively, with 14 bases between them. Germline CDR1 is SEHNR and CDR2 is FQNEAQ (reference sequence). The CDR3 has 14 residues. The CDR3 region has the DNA TGTGCCAGCAGCTCTCCCACGGGCGGGTACGAGCAGTACTTC. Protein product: CASSSPTGGYEQYF.

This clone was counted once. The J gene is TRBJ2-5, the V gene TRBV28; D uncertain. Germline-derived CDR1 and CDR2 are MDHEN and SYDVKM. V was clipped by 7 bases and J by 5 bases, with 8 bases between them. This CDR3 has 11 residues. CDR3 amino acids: CASTPRETQYF. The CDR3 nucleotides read TGTGCCAGCACCCCGAGGGAGACCCAGTACTTC.

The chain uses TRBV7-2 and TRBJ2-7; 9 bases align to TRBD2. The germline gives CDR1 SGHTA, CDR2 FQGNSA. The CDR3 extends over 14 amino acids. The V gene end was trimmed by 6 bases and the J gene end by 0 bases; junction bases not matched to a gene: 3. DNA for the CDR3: TGTGCCAGCAGGAGCGGGGGGAGCTCCTACGAGCAGTACTTC. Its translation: CASRSGGSSYEQYF.

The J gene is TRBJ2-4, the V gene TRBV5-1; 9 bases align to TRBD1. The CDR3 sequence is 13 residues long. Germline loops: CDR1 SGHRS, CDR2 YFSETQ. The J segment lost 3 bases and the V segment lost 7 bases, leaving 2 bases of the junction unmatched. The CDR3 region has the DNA TGCGCCAGCGGACAGGGGATCAAAAACATTCAGTACTTC. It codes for CASGQGIKNIQYF.

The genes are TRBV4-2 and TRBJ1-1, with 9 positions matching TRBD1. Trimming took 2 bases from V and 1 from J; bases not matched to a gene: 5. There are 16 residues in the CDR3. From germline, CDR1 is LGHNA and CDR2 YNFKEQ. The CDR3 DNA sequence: TGTGCCAGCAGCCAATCCCCGGGACAGGGGAACACTGAAGCTTTCTTT. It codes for CASSQSPGQGNTEAFF.

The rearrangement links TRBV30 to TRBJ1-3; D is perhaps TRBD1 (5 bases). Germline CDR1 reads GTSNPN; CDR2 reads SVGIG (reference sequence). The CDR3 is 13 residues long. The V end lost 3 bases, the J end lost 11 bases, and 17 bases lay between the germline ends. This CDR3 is CAWSAGGRLPIYF. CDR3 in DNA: TGTGCCTGGAGCGCGGGGGGACGGCTTCCCATATATTTT.

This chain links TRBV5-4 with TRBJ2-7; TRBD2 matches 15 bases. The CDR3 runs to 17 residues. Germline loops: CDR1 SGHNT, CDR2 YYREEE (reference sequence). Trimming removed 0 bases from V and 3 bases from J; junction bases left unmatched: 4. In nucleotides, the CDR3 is TGTGCCAGCAGCTTGGGGACTAGCGGGAGGGGAAGCTACGAGCAGTACTTC. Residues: CASSLGTSGRGSYEQYF.

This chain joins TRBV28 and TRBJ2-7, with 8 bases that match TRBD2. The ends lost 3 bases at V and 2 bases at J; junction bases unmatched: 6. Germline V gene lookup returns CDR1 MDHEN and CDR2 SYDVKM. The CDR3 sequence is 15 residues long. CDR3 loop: CASSFRGGATYEQYF. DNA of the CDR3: TGTGCCAGCAGTTTTCGGGGGGGGGCGACCTACGAGCAGTACTTC.

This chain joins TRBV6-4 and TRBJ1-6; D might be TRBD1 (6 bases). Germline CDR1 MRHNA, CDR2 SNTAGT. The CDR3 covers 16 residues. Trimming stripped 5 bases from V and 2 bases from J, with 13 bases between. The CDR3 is CASSHYRVAYNSPLHF. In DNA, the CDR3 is TGTGCCAGCAGTCATTACAGGGTCGCCTATAATTCACCCCTCCACTTT.

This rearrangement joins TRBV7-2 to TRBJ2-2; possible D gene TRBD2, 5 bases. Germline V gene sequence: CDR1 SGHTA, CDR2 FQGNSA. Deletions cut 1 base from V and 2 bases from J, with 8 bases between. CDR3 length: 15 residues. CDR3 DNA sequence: TGTGCCAGCAGCTTAGGGGCGGGTAACACCGGGGAGCTGTTTTTT. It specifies CASSLGAGNTGELFF.

CDR3 protein: CASSATSVAGNTIYF. The CDR3 DNA reads as TGTGCCAGCAGCGCCACTTCGGTTGCTGGAAACACCATATATTTT. This chain connects TRBV9 to TRBJ1-3; D gene ambiguous. The germline gives CDR1 SGDLS, CDR2 YYNGEE. V lost 3 bases and J 2 bases, leaving 12 bases between the germline ends. The CDR3 contains 15 residues.

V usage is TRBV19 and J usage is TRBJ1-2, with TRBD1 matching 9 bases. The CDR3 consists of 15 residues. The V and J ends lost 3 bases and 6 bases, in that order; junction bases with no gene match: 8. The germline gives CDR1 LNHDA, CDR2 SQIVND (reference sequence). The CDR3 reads CASSITGTGINGYTF. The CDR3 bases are TGTGCCAGTAGTATTACCGGGACAGGGATCAATGGCTACACCTTC. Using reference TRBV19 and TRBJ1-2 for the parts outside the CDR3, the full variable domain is DGGITQSPKYLFRKEGQNVTLSCEQNLNHDAMYWYRQDPGQGLRLIYYSQIVNDFQKGDIAEGYSVSREKKESFPLTVTSAQKNPTAFYLCASSITGTGINGYTFGSGTRLTVV.

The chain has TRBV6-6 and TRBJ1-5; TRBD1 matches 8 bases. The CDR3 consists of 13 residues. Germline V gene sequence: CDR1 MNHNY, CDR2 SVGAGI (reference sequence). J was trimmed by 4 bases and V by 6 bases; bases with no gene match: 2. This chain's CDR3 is CASSRQGNQPQHF. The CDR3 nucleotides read TGTGCCAGCAGCCGACAGGGGAATCAGCCCCAGCATTTT.

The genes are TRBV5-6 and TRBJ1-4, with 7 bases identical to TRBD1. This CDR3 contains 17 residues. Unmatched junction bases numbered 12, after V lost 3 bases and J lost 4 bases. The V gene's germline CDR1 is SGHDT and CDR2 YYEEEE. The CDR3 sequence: CASSSFLEGQHNEKLFF. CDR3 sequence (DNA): TGTGCCAGCAGCTCTTTTTTGGAGGGACAGCATAATGAAAAACTGTTTTTT.

The CDR3 DNA is TGTGCCAGCATCAACAGAGAACCAAACACTGAAGCTTTCTTT. It translates to CASINREPNTEAFF. This sequence joins TRBV6-9 and TRBJ1-1; D unresolved. The CDR3 extends over 14 amino acids. The V and J ends lost 7 bases and 2 bases respectively, with 14 bases between them. Germline V gene data show CDR1 as MNHGY and CDR2 as SVAAGI.

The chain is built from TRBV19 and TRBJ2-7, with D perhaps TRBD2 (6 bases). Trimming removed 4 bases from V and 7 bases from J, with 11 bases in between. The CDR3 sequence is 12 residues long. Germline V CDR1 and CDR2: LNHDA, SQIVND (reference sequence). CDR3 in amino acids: CASSRRDGEQYF. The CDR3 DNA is TGTGCCAGTAGTAGGCGGGATGGTGAGCAGTACTTC.

The CDR3 nucleotides read TGTGCCAGCAGCTTGGTCTGGGGCGAGTACACTGAAGCTTTCTTT. Residues: CASSLVWGEYTEAFF. The chain joins TRBV5-6 to TRBJ1-1; perhaps TRBD1 as D (5 bases). The CDR3 has 15 amino acids. Deletions cut 0 bases from V and 3 bases from J, with 12 bases between. Germline CDR1 and CDR2: SGHDT and YYEEEE.

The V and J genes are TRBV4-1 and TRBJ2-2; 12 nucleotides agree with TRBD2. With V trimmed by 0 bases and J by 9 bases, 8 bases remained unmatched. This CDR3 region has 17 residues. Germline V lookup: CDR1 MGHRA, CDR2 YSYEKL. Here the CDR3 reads CASSQDQLAGGFRELFF. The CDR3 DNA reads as TGCGCCAGCAGCCAAGATCAACTAGCGGGAGGATTCCGGGAGCTGTTTTTT.